Each of the 30 T cell receptor beta chains below was sequenced from the same sample in a study of blood T cell repertoires in COVID-19. Here immunoSEQ multiplex PCR was the method, and the copy in TCRdb shows in-frame clones only, minus some. The sample yields over 200,000 clones, roughly 86% seen once. The sample comprised peripheral blood. All receptors derive from an older woman with acute or convalescent COVID-19.

The V call is TRBV5-1, the J call TRBJ2-7; 9 nucleotides align to TRBD1. Losses at the gene ends were 0 bases for V and 4 bases for J; bases not matched to a gene: 8. The CDR3 is 16 residues long. Germline V gene sequence: CDR1 SGHRS, CDR2 YFSETQ. The chain's CDR3 is CASSLAGGTGNYEQYF. The DNA for the CDR3 is TGCGCCAGCAGCTTGGCCGGGGGGACAGGGAATTACGAGCAGTACTTC.

CDR3 nucleotides: TGTGCCAGCAGTTACGGAAGGGGGACTTCACCCCTCCACTTT. Its translation is CASSYGRGTSPLHF. The rearrangement links TRBV6-5 to TRBJ1-6, with D perhaps matching TRBD1 (6 bases). This CDR3 spans 14 amino acids. Germline V gene data show CDR1 as MNHEY and CDR2 as SVGAGI. Trimming took off 2 bases at V and 9 bases at J, with 11 bases between the two ends.

The rearrangement joins TRBV19 to TRBJ1-2, with 9 bases that match TRBD1. Germline lookup yields CDR1 LNHDA and CDR2 SQIVND (reference sequence). V shed 5 bases and J 0 bases; nucleotides not matched to a gene: 10. The CDR3 is made up of 17 amino acids. CDR3 sequence (DNA): TGTGCCAGTAGTCCATGGACAGGGGCCAATTCTAACTATGGCTACACCTTC. It yields the protein CASSPWTGANSNYGYTF.

The chain recombines TRBV28 with TRBJ1-2; 8 nucleotides agree with TRBD1. The germline CDR1 and CDR2 sequences are MDHEN and SYDVKM. V shed 3 bases and J 8 bases; nucleotides not matched to a gene: 8. This CDR3 has 14 residues. CDR3 sequence reads: CASSFPQGALGYTF. The CDR3 nucleotides read TGTGCCAGCAGTTTTCCCCAGGGGGCGCTGGGCTACACCTTC.

This rearrangement joins TRBV28 to TRBJ1-1; TRBD1 is a possible D gene (6 bases). Per germline, CDR1 MDHEN and CDR2 SYDVKM. The ends were cut back, 5 bases at V and 1 base at J, with 14 bases in the middle. This CDR3 has 15 residues. CDR3 residues: CASSRSGTPNTEAFF. The CDR3 region has the DNA TGTGCCAGCAGTAGATCCGGGACACCGAACACTGAAGCTTTCTTT.

This chain joins TRBV18 and TRBJ1-1, with 9 bases identical to TRBD1. Germline assignment: CDR1 KGHSH and CDR2 LQKENI. This CDR3 comprises 14 residues. J lost 1 base, V lost 6 bases, and 3 bases had no gene match. CDR3 nucleotides: TGTGCCAGCTCGGGACAGGGAGGGAACACTGAAGCTTTCTTT. This translates into CASSGQGGNTEAFF.

Regarding this clone: Other nucleotide sequences in the sample specify the same CDR3. The chain has TRBV6-5 and TRBJ1-3; D unclear. The CDR3 extends over 13 amino acids. CDR1 is MNHEY and CDR2 is SVGAGI in the germline V gene. Trimming left V 6 bases short and J 0 bases short, with 6 bases between. The CDR3 loop reads CASRTSSGNTIYF. The DNA of the CDR3 is TGTGCCAGCAGGACTAGCTCTGGAAACACCATATATTTT.

The chain employs TRBV7-2 and TRBJ1-1; D remains ambiguous. Trimming took off 5 bases at V and 5 bases at J, with 18 bases between the two ends. CDR1 is SGHTA and CDR2 is FQGNSA in the germline V gene. This CDR3 region has 15 residues. DNA for the CDR3: TGTGCCAGCAGCCCCCGCCGGTTATTGCCGACTGAAGCTTTCTTT. This sequence encodes CASSPRRLLPTEAFF.

In this sample, this clone turned up once. The chain carries TRBV19 and TRBJ1-3, with 8 bases identical to TRBD1. Germline CDR1 LNHDA, CDR2 SQIVND (reference sequence). The junction had 5 bases not matched to a gene; V was cut back by 1 base and J by 3 bases. The CDR3 loop spans 16 amino acids. The CDR3 coding sequence is TGTGCCAGTAGTATAGCCGGACAGGGCGTTGGAAACACCATATATTTT. Protein product: CASSIAGQGVGNTIYF. The full variable domain, completed using reference TRBV19 and TRBJ1-3, is DGGITQSPKYLFRKEGQNVTLSCEQNLNHDAMYWYRQDPGQGLRLIYYSQIVNDFQKGDIAEGYSVSREKKESFPLTVTSAQKNPTAFYLCASSIAGQGVGNTIYFGEGSWLTVV.

The V and J genes are TRBV3-1 (or the pseudogene TRBV3-2) and TRBJ2-2; no firm D call. Germline V gene data show CDR1 as LGHDT and CDR2 as YNNKEL (reference sequence). CDR3 length equals 15 residues. V dropped 1 base and J dropped 4 bases, with 10 bases sitting between them. CDR3 sequence: CASSQGDLRTGELFF. The CDR3 DNA sequence: TGTGCCAGCAGCCAAGGTGATCTGCGCACCGGGGAGCTGTTTTTT.

This chain links TRBV4-2 with TRBJ1-1; D possibly corresponds to TRBD1 (6 bases). V lost 3 bases to trimming and J lost 11 bases, with 19 bases between them. CDR3 length: 14 amino acids. The germline V gene has CDR1 LGHNA and CDR2 YNFKEQ. The CDR3 DNA reads TGTGCCAGCAGCCAGAACAGGGTACCCCCCCTCGCTTTCTTT. Translation: CASSQNRVPPLAFF.

This rearrangement joins TRBV5-4 to TRBJ1-3; unclear D gene. Between the trimmed V and J ends, which lost 2 bases and 0 bases, there was a span of 3 bases. This CDR3 contains 13 residues. Germline loops: CDR1 SGHNT, CDR2 YYREEE (reference sequence). The CDR3, as DNA: TGTGCCAGCAGCTTCGGCTCTGGAAACACCATATATTTT. Protein product: CASSFGSGNTIYF.

The V and J genes are TRBV20-1 and TRBJ2-1, with 12 bases identical to TRBD2. V was pared by 3 bases and J by 6 bases, with 6 bases of the junction left unmatched. Per the germline V gene, CDR1 is DFQATT and CDR2 is SNEGSKA (reference sequence). The CDR3 length is 15 residues. This CDR3 reads CSASDPSGGGNEQFF. DNA for the CDR3: TGCAGTGCTAGTGACCCTAGCGGGGGGGGCAATGAGCAGTTCTTC.

The V gene is TRBV30, the J gene TRBJ2-6; perhaps TRBD2 as D (5 bases). The CDR3 has 13 residues. The germline CDR1 and CDR2 sequences are GTSNPN and SVGIG (reference sequence). V lost 1 base and J 4 bases, leaving 5 bases between the germline ends. The CDR3 region is CAWSAGGANVLTF. The CDR3 DNA reads TGTGCCTGGAGTGCGGGAGGGGCCAACGTCCTGACTTTC.

The J gene is TRBJ2-3, the V gene TRBV6-6; TRBD1 matches at 8 bases. The CDR3 runs to 15 residues. V lost 6 bases, J lost 3 bases, and 8 bases stayed unmatched. Germline V gene lookup returns CDR1 MNHNY and CDR2 SVGAGI (reference sequence). DNA for the CDR3: TGTGCCAGCAGGTCCCAGGGGGCGCTGACAGATACGCAGTATTTT. Translating it yields CASRSQGALTDTQYF.

As for this clone: At one end, the junction sequence differs from germline, possibly due to a read error. The V gene is TRBV7-8, the J gene TRBJ1-1, with 10 bases lining up with TRBD1. The CDR3 consists of 15 residues. Germline CDR1 is SGHVS and CDR2 is FQNEAQ. CDR3 sequence: CASSVAGQGIGEAFF. The CDR3 region has the DNA TGTGCCAGCAGCGTAGCGGGACAGGGGATCGGTGAAGCTTTCTTT.

The chain has TRBV23-1 and TRBJ2-4; possible D gene TRBD1, 6 bases. Being an ORF, TRBV23-1 has a function that is uncertain. The CDR3 is 16 residues long. The V end lost 8 bases, the J end lost 0 bases, and 17 bases lay between the germline ends. This CDR3 is CASSLATGIAKNIQYF. The CDR3 DNA is TGCGCCAGCTCCCTCGCTACAGGGATAGCCAAAAACATTCAGTACTTC.

The sample holds one count of this clone. The J gene is TRBJ1-2, the V gene TRBV3-1 (or the pseudogene TRBV3-2), with 9 bases lining up with TRBD1. Germline assignment: CDR1 LGHDT and CDR2 YNNKEL (reference sequence). The CDR3 runs 15 residues. With 4 bases clipped from V and 3 bases from J, the junction kept 6 bases outside the gene matches. The CDR3 region has the DNA TGTGCCAGCAGCCCACGGGACAGGGCGCACTATGGCTACACCTTC. Translation gives CASSPRDRAHYGYTF.

The chain has TRBV10-2 and TRBJ2-7, with D possibly matching TRBD1 (5 bases). This CDR3 spans 14 amino acids. Germline CDR1 WSHSY, CDR2 SAAADI. V was cut by 4 bases and J by 2 bases, with 12 bases left in between. The CDR3 bases are TGCGCCAGCAGTGTGGCCCAGGGTGCCTACGAGCAGTACTTC. It codes for CASSVAQGAYEQYF.

The chain couples TRBV7-9 to TRBJ1-2, with D unresolved. Trimming removed 5 bases at V and 3 bases at J, with 7 bases between. CDR1 is SEHNR, CDR2 FQNEAQ, per germline (reference sequence). The CDR3 length is 12 residues. Here the CDR3 DNA reads TGTGCCAGCAGCGAAGAGGACTATGGCTACACCTTC. Translated: CASSEEDYGYTF.

The rearrangement joins TRBV2 to TRBJ2-2; D possibly corresponds to TRBD1 (5 bases). CDR1 is SNHLY and CDR2 is FYNNEI in the germline V gene. The CDR3 runs to 13 residues. Deletions cut 6 bases from V and 10 bases from J, with 15 bases between. The CDR3 region is CASRPQDISELFF. The DNA for the CDR3 is TGTGCCAGCAGGCCCCAGGACATCTCGGAGCTGTTTTTT.

V gene TRBV6-5 combines with J gene TRBJ2-7; 11 positions match TRBD1. CDR1 and CDR2 from the germline V gene are MNHEY and SVGAGI. The V gene end was trimmed by 7 bases and the J gene end by 2 bases; junction bases not matched to a gene: 7. CDR3 length equals 15 residues. The CDR3 sequence is CASTYGTGGAYEQYF. The CDR3 coding sequence is TGTGCCAGCACCTACGGGACAGGGGGGGCCTACGAGCAGTACTTC.

In its sample, this clone was seen many times. V and J are TRBV19 and TRBJ2-6, with TRBD2 matching over 11 bases. Germline CDR1 and CDR2: LNHDA and SQIVND (reference sequence). The CDR3 contains 18 residues. V shed 7 bases and J 4 bases; nucleotides not matched to a gene: 12. The CDR3 nucleotides are TGTGCCAGTACCTATAGGAGTAGCGGGGGGGCCGGGGCCAACGTCCTGACTTTC. It codes for CASTYRSSGGAGANVLTF.

In this sample, this clone turned up a few times. The chain joins TRBV29-1 to TRBJ2-2; perhaps TRBD1 as D (6 bases). There are 12 residues in the CDR3. The V gene lost 3 bases and the J gene lost 6 bases, with 8 bases spanning the gap. The germline V gene has CDR1 SQVTM and CDR2 ANQGSEA. The CDR3 sequence: CSVDRTAGELFF. In DNA form, the CDR3 reads TGCAGCGTTGACAGGACAGCCGGGGAGCTGTTTTTT.

This rearrangement joins TRBV9 to TRBJ1-1, with a weak D call TRBD1 (6 bases). CDR1 is SGDLS and CDR2 is YYNGEE in the germline V gene. Deletions cut 4 bases from V and 11 bases from J, with 18 bases between. The CDR3 totals 13 residues. DNA of the CDR3: TGTGCCAGCAGCCCCCGGACAGCCTTGGGGGCTTTCTTT. Translating gives CASSPRTALGAFF.

This sequence joins TRBV19 and TRBJ1-2, with a weak D call TRBD1 (5 bases). From germline, CDR1 is LNHDA and CDR2 SQIVND (reference sequence). CDR3 length: 13 residues. V lost 4 bases, J lost 4 bases, and 10 bases lay in between. This CDR3 is CASSTGRGYGYTF. DNA for the CDR3: TGTGCCAGTAGTACAGGGAGGGGCTATGGCTACACCTTC.

This rearrangement joins TRBV14 to TRBJ1-2; 11 bases agree with TRBD1. Germline assignment: CDR1 SGHDN and CDR2 FVKESK. The CDR3 runs to 17 residues. Germline trimming cut 3 bases from V and 4 bases from J; bases unmatched to any gene: 10. This chain's CDR3 is CASSQADRGRGSYGYTF. The CDR3 DNA follows: TGTGCCAGCAGCCAGGCGGACAGGGGGCGCGGTAGCTATGGCTACACCTTC.

V is TRBV19 and J is TRBJ1-4; 7 bases are a match to TRBD1. CDR3 size: 18 residues. CDR1 and CDR2 from the germline V gene are LNHDA and SQIVND (reference sequence). The V gene end was trimmed by 5 bases and the J gene end by 0 bases; junction bases not matched to a gene: 12. The CDR3: CASSGTGALFATNEKLFF. The CDR3 DNA reads as TGTGCCAGTAGTGGCACAGGGGCCCTATTTGCAACTAATGAAAAACTGTTTTTT.

This clone was seen only once. The chain links TRBV28 to TRBJ2-7; the match to TRBD2 covers 9 bases. This CDR3 region has 14 residues. Unmatched junction bases numbered 6, after V lost 5 bases and J lost 4 bases. CDR1 is MDHEN and CDR2 is SYDVKM in the germline V gene. The CDR3 region is CASSPAGLAYEQYF. CDR3 DNA sequence: TGTGCCAGCAGTCCCGCGGGACTAGCATACGAGCAGTACTTC.

This clone was detected a few times. This chain connects TRBV4-1 to TRBJ2-1; 7 nucleotides agree with TRBD1. This CDR3 has 16 residues. Losses at the gene ends were 4 bases for V and 0 bases for J; bases not matched to a gene: 6. Per germline, CDR1 MGHRA and CDR2 YSYEKL. CDR3 amino acids: CASSPQTGNSYNEQFF. The CDR3 region has the DNA TGCGCCAGCAGCCCCCAGACAGGGAACTCCTACAATGAGCAGTTCTTC.